This TCR beta chain derives from a study of T cells after posttransplantation cyclophosphamide (dated by TCRdb to 2016 to 2017). Context from the whole study: T cell repertoire reconstitution was tracked by TRB sequencing after myeloablative bone marrow transplantation in which posttransplantation cyclophosphamide was used as GVHD prophylaxis. Antigen receptor sequencing was done on samples from some 34 PTCy-treated patients and from around 15 related bone marrow donors of those patients. TRB sequencing was performed on blood from all 35 or so PTCy patients with 1-year posttransplant specimens. In 3 patients, TRB sequencing was also performed on up to about 3 more blood samples taken 2 to 5.2 years after transplant, and in 4 patients, pretransplant blood was also TRB-sequenced. Because TRA and TRB clonality correlated tightly in 9 samples, later TCR analyses were limited to TRB. Public TRB sequences were checked against a database of over 3,600 sequences associated with responses to pathogens, tumor antigens, self-antigens and alloantigens.

TRB sequencing used genomic DNA with the immunoSEQ assay at survey resolution or the hsTCRB kit. Turning to the authors' computational methods: The immunoSEQ software handled the initial read processing, while the LymphoSeq R package was used for the repertoire analyses. For each TRB dataset, clonality was calculated as 1 minus normalized Shannon entropy, and the Gini coefficient was computed as well. Phenotypes of unsorted samples were inferred by mapping TRB sequences from sorted subsets of the recipient or donor onto unsorted samples of the same recipient. What TCRdb holds here is the immuneACCESS table cut down to in-frame rearrangements. Part of the clones is not present; checked against another copy, under half of the missing clones reflect an unresolved V gene, and the others are unexplained. From that table come the V and J calls and clone size; the DNA was used to work out D and trimming. The sample features tens of thousands of clones, and none is a singleton. The ten largest account for 4.5% of the sample.

Peripheral blood samples were provided by related bone marrow donors on the day of marrow donation. Peripheral blood and bone marrow mononuclear cells were isolated by Ficoll-Hypaque density centrifugation and were cryopreserved. Note on this clone: Its antigen is currently not known. No much larger clonotype is one base removed from it; base qualities were not supplied.

What the work shows at the level of the full study, not this receptor alone: The TRB repertoires of T cells infiltrating skin or GI tract showed only limited overlap with the TRB repertoires of T cells in blood. Across 45 patients, TRB clonality was highly associated with recipient CMV seropositivity and CMV reactivation, and PTCy diversity was similar to diversity in CNI/methotrexate controls. Donor-recipient similarity was low at 1-2 months but increased during the first year, and donor CD8+ memory clones often dominated later blood repertoires.

V and J lose 8 bases and 8 bases, and a span of 19 bases separates them. Per the germline V gene, MNHNS is the CDR1 and SASEGT is the CDR2. Its CDR3 holds 14 amino acids, cysteine through phenylalanine. Just the 42-base CDR3 DNA is kept, in frame starting at base 1. The rearranged segments are TRBV6-1 and TRBJ1-3; perhaps TRBD1 is the D gene, with 5 bases matching. The receptor's source is a woman in her forties or fifties in good health and a related stem cell transplant donor. The sequencing input was PBMCs. The DNA reads as follows: TGTGCCAGCGAACTAGCCGGGGCCCGAGACACCATATATTTT. Translated, it reads CASELAGARDTIYF.